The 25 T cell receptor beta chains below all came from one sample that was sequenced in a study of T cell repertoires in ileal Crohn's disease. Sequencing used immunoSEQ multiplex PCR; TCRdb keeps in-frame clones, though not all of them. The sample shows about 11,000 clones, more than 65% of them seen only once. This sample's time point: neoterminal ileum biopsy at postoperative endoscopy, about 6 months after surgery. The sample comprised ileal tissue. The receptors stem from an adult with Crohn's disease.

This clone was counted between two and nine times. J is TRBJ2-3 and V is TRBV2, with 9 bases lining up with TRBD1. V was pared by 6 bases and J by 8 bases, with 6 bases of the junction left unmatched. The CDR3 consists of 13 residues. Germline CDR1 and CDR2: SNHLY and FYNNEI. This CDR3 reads CASSDRQGGTQYF. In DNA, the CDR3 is TGTGCCAGCAGCGACCGACAGGGGGGTACGCAGTATTTT.

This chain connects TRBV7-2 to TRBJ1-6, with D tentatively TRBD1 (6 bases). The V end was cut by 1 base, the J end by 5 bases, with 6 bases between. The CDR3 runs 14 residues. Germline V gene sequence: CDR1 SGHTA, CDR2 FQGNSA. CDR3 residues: CASSLGTDNSPLHF. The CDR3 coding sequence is TGTGCCAGCAGCTTAGGGACAGATAATTCACCCCTCCACTTT.

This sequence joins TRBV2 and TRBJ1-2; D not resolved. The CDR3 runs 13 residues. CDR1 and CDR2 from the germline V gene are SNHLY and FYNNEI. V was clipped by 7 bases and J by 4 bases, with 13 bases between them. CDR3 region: CASKGGEIYGYTF. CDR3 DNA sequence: TGTGCCAGCAAGGGCGGGGAGATCTATGGCTACACCTTC.

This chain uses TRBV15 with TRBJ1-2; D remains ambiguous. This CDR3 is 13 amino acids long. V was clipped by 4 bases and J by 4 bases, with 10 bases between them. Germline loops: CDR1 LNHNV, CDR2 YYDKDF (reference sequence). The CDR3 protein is CATSIVRLYGYTF. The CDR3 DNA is TGTGCCACCAGCATTGTGCGTCTCTATGGCTACACCTTC.

This CDR3 is CASTTGGSYTGELFF. The CDR3 DNA is TGCGCCAGCACAACAGGGGGTTCTTACACCGGGGAGCTGTTTTTT. V usage is TRBV5-1 and J usage is TRBJ2-2, with 8 bases that match TRBD1. Looked up from germline, CDR1 is SGHRS and CDR2 is YFSETQ. The CDR3 covers 15 residues. After removal of 6 bases from V and 3 bases from J, the junction contained 7 bases not matched to a gene.

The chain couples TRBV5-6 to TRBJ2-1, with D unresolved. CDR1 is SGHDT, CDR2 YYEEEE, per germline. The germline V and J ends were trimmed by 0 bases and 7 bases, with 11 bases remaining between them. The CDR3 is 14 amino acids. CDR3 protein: CASSLVVVPNEQFF. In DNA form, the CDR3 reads TGTGCCAGCAGCTTGGTAGTGGTCCCTAATGAGCAGTTCTTC.

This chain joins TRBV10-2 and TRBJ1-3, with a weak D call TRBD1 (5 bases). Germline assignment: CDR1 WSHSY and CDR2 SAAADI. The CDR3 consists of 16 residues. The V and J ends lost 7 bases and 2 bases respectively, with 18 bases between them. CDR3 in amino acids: CASIPRAMGPGNTIYF. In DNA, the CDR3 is TGCGCCAGCATTCCCCGGGCCATGGGGCCTGGAAACACCATATATTTT.

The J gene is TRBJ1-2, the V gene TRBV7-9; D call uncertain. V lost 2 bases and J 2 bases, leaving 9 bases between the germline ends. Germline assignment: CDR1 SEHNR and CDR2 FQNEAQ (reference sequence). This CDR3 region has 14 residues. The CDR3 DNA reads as TGTGCCAGCAGCTTACGCGGCTTGAACTATGGCTACACCTTC. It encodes CASSLRGLNYGYTF.

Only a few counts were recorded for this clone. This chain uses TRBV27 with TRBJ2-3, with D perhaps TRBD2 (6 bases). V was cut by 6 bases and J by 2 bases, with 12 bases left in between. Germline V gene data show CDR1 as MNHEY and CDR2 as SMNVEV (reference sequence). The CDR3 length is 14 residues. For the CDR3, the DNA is TGTGCCAGCAGGGGGACTCGCTACACAGATACGCAGTATTTT. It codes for CASRGTRYTDTQYF.

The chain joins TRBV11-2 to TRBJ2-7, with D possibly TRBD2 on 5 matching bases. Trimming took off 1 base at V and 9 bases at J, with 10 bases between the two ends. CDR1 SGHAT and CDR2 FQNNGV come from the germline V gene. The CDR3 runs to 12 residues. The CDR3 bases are TGTGCCAGCAGCTTAGTTAGCGCGCGGCAGTACTTC. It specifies CASSLVSARQYF.

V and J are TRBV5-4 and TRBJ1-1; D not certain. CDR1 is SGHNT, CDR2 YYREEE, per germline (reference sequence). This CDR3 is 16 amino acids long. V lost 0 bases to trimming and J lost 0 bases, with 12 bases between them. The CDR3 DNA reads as TGTGCCAGCAGCTTGGAAGGGAGGCTTATGAACACTGAAGCTTTCTTT. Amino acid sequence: CASSLEGRLMNTEAFF. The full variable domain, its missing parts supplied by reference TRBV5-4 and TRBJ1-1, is ETGVTQSPTHLIKTRGQQVTLRCSSQSGHNTVSWYQQALGQGPQFIFQYYREEENGRGNFPPRFSGLQFPNYSSELNVNALELDDSALYLCASSLEGRLMNTEAFFGQGTRLTVV.

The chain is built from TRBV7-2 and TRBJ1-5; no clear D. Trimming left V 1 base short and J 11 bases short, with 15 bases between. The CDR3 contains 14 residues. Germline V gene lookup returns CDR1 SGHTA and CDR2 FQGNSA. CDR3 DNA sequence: TGTGCCAGCAGCTTAGGGGCACCACTTTGGTCCCAGCATTTT. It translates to CASSLGAPLWSQHF.

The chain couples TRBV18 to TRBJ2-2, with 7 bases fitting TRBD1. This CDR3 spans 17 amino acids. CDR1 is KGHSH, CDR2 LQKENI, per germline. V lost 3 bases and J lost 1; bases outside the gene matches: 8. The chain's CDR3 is CASSPRGTAKNTGELFF. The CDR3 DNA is TGTGCCAGCTCACCCCGAGGGACAGCAAAGAACACCGGGGAGCTGTTTTTT.

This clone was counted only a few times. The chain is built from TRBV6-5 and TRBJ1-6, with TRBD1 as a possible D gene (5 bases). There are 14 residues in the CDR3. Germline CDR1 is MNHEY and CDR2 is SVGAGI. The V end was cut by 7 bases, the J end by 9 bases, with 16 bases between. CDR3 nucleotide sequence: TGTGCCAGCACCGAACGGGACTCATCTTCACCCCTCCACTTT. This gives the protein CASTERDSSSPLHF.

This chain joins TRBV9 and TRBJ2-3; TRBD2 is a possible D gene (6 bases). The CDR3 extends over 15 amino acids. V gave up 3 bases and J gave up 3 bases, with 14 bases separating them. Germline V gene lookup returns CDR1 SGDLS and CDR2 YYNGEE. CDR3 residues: CASSGGGFGTDTQYF. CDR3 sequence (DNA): TGTGCCAGCAGCGGTGGAGGGTTCGGAACAGATACGCAGTATTTT. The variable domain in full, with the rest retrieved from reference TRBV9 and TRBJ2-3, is DSGVTQTPKHLITATGQRVTLRCSPRSGDLSVYWYQQSLDQGLQFLIQYYNGEERAKGNILERFSAQQFPDLHSELNLSSLELGDSALYFCASSGGGFGTDTQYFGPGTRLTVL.

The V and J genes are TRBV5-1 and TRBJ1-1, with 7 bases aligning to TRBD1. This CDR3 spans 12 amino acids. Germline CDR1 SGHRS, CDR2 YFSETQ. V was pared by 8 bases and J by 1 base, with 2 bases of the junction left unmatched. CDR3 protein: CASRQGNTEAFF. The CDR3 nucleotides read TGCGCCAGTCGACAGGGGAACACTGAAGCTTTCTTT.

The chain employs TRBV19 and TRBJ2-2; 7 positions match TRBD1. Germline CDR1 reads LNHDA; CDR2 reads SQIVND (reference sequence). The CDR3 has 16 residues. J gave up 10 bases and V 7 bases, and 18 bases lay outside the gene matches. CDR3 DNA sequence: TGTGCCAGTAAATCCAGAGGGACAGTCGATGGGAAGGAGCTGTTTTTT. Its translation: CASKSRGTVDGKELFF.

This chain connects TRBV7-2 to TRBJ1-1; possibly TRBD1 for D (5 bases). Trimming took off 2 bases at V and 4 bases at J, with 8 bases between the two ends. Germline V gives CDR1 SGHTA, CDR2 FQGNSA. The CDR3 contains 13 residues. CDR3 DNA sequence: TGTGCCAGCAGCTTACAGGGTACCACTGAAGCTTTCTTT. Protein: CASSLQGTTEAFF. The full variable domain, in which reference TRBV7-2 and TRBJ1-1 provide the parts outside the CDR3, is GAGVSQSPSNKVTEKGKDVELRCDPISGHTALYWYRQSLGQGLEFLIYFQGNSAPDKSGLPSDRFSAERTGGSVSTLTIQRTQQEDSAVYLCASSLQGTTEAFFGQGTRLTVV.

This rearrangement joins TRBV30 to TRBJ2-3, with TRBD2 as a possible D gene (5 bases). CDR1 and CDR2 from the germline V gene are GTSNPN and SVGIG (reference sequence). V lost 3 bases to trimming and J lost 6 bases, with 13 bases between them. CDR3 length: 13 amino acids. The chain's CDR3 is CAWSVSASDTQYF. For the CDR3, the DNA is TGTGCCTGGAGCGTTAGCGCCTCCGATACGCAGTATTTT.

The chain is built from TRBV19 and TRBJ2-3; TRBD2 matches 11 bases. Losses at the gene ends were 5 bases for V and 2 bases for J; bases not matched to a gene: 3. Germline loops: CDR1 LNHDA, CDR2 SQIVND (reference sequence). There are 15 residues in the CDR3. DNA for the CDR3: TGTGCCAGTAGTGAGACTAGCGGGATCACAGATACGCAGTATTTT. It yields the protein CASSETSGITDTQYF.

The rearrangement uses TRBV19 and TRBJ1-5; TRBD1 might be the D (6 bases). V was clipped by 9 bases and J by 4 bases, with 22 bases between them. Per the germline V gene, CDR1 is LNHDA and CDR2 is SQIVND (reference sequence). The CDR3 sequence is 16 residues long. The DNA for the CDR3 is TGTGCCAGCAGAAGTCGCTTGACAGGCTATAATCAGCCCCAGCATTTT. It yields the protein CASRSRLTGYNQPQHF.

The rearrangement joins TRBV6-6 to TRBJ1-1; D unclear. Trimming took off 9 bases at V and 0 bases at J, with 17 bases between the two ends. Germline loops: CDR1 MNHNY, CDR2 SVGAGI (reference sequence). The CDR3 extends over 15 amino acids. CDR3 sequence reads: CASLLKATVNTEAFF. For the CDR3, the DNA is TGTGCCAGTCTATTAAAGGCCACAGTGAACACTGAAGCTTTCTTT.

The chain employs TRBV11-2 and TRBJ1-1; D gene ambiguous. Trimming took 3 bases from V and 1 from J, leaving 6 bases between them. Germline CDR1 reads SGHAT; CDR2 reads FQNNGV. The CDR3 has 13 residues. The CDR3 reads CASSFYRNTEAFF. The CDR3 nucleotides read TGTGCCAGCAGCTTCTACCGGAACACTGAAGCTTTCTTT.

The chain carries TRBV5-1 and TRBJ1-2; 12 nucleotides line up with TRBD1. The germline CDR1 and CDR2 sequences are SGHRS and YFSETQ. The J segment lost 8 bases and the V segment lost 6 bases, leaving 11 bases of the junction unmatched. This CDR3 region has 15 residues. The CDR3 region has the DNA TGCGCCAGCAACAACCTGGGACAGGGGGCTGAAGGCTACACCTTC. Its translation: CASNNLGQGAEGYTF.

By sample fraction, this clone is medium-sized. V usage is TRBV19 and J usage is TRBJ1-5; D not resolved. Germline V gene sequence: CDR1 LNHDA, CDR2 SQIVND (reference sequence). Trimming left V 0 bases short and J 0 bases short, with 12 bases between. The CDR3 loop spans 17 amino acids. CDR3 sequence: CASSIDGLLNSNQPQHF. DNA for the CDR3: TGTGCCAGTAGTATAGATGGACTTCTAAATAGCAATCAGCCCCAGCATTTT.